Given below is one TCR beta chain in context. Antigen unknown. Clones were read by immunoSEQ multiplex PCR, and TCRdb kept only the in-frame ones, dropping some. The sample consists of about 130,000 clones, approximately 88% of them appearing once. The V gene lost 3 bases and the J gene lost 5 bases, with 16 bases spanning the gap. From germline, CDR1 is LNHDA and CDR2 SQIVND (reference sequence). This CDR3 is 15 amino acids long. The sample originates from a study of T cell responses to AZD1222 COVID-19 vaccine. Study findings and constraints: Donors were chiefly white British, with a greater number of females, and clonal diversity was perhaps underestimated.

Sequences were derived from peripheral blood, sampled on day 0 of MenACWY control vaccination. This receptor was obtained from an adult in good health. The rearrangement links TRBV19 to TRBJ1-1; D may be TRBD1 (6 bases). CDR3 DNA: TGTGCCAGTAGTATCGAGGGGGGCCGGAGGACTGAAGCTTTCTTT. Residues: CASSIEGGRRTEAFF.